The 26 T cell receptor beta chains reported below all come from one sample, sequenced in a study of blood T cell repertoires in COVID-19. Only in-frame clones appear in the TCRdb table, and some are missing; sequencing was by immunoSEQ multiplex PCR. There are under 150,000 clones in the sample; roughly 87% occur only once, and about a sixth lies in the top ten. Sequenced: PBMCs or T cells enriched from blood (not recorded which). These receptors came from a man aged 25-45 years who had recovered from COVID-19.

The chain links TRBV2 to TRBJ2-7; 10 bases map to TRBD1. This CDR3 spans 14 amino acids. Germline trimming cut 6 bases from V and 1 base from J; bases unmatched to any gene: 3. Germline assignment: CDR1 SNHLY and CDR2 FYNNEI. CDR3 sequence (DNA): TGTGCCAGCAGAGGACAGGGGGTGTCCTACGAGCAGTACTTC. Protein product: CASRGQGVSYEQYF. The full variable domain, rest sourced from reference TRBV2 and TRBJ2-7, is EPEVTQTPSHQVTQMGQEVILRCVPISNHLYFYWYRQILGQKVEFLVSFYNNEISEKSEIFDDQFSVERPDGSNFTLKIRSTKLEDSAMYFCASRGQGVSYEQYFGPGTRLTVT.

The rearrangement links TRBV27 to TRBJ2-5, with TRBD1 matching 10 bases. CDR1 MNHEY and CDR2 SMNVEV come from the germline V gene (reference sequence). Trimming cost V 4 bases and J 4 bases; bases outside gene matches: 6. CDR3 length: 15 residues. The CDR3 nucleotides are TGTGCCAGCAGTTACCAAGGACAGGGGGTAGAGACCCAGTACTTC. Translating gives CASSYQGQGVETQYF.

The rearrangement joins TRBV11-2 to TRBJ2-2; 7 bases line up with TRBD1. Losses at the gene ends were 10 bases for V and 5 bases for J; bases not matched to a gene: 13. CDR3 length: 15 residues. The germline V gene has CDR1 SGHAT and CDR2 FQNNGV. The chain's CDR3 is CATAGAGGITGELFF. CDR3 nucleotides: TGTGCCACCGCCGGGGCAGGGGGAATAACCGGGGAGCTGTTTTTT.

This chain links TRBV19 with TRBJ1-2; D uncertain. V lost 8 bases and J 4 bases, leaving 11 bases between the germline ends. CDR1 and CDR2 from the germline V gene are LNHDA and SQIVND (reference sequence). The length of the CDR3 is 12 residues. CDR3 amino acids: CASGKAPYGYTF. CDR3 nucleotides: TGTGCCAGTGGAAAAGCGCCCTATGGCTACACCTTC.

This chain connects TRBV2 to TRBJ1-5, with D maybe TRBD1 (6 bases). The V gene's germline CDR1 is SNHLY and CDR2 FYNNEI. V lost 6 bases, J lost 5 bases, and 11 bases lay in between. The CDR3 contains 13 residues. CDR3 DNA: TGTGCCAGCAGATACAGGGCGCATCAGCCCCAGCATTTT. Translation: CASRYRAHQPQHF.

V and J are TRBV27 and TRBJ2-1; no clear D. Germline V gene data show CDR1 as MNHEY and CDR2 as SMNVEV (reference sequence). There are 16 residues in the CDR3. Deletions cut 4 bases from V and 0 bases from J, with 13 bases between. CDR3 in amino acids: CASSSPGRISYNEQFF. The CDR3 coding sequence is TGTGCCAGCAGTTCCCCCGGCAGGATCTCCTACAATGAGCAGTTCTTC.

The chain carries TRBV14 and TRBJ1-2, with D possibly matching TRBD1 (6 bases). Looked up from germline, CDR1 is SGHDN and CDR2 is FVKESK. This CDR3 spans 13 amino acids. Trimming shortened V by 5 bases and J by 3 bases, and 10 bases separated the two germline ends. CDR3 amino acids: CASSGGADYGYTF. CDR3 nucleotides: TGTGCCAGCAGCGGGGGGGCAGACTATGGCTACACCTTC. Using reference TRBV14 and TRBJ1-2 for the parts outside the CDR3, the full variable domain is EAGVTQFPSHSVIEKGQTVTLRCDPISGHDNLYWYRRVMGKEIKFLLHFVKESKQDESGMPNNRFLAERTGGTYSTLKVQPAELEDSGVYFCASSGGADYGYTFGSGTRLTVV.

The chain carries TRBV6-5 and TRBJ1-5; D remains ambiguous. The V gene's germline CDR1 is MNHEY and CDR2 SVGAGI. The CDR3 sequence is 15 residues long. Trimming stripped 6 bases from V and 0 bases from J, with 12 bases between. Here the CDR3 reads CASSNEGVSNQPQHF. The CDR3 nucleotides are TGTGCCAGCAGCAACGAGGGAGTTAGCAATCAGCCCCAGCATTTT.

This sequence joins TRBV7-2 and TRBJ2-1; a weak D match, TRBD1 (5 bases). The ends were cut back, 5 bases at V and 6 bases at J, with 14 bases in the middle. CDR1 is SGHTA and CDR2 is FQGNSA in the germline V gene. The CDR3 is made up of 14 amino acids. This chain's CDR3 is CASSGPLRGNEQFF. The CDR3 DNA reads as TGTGCCAGCAGCGGCCCTCTTAGGGGCAATGAGCAGTTCTTC. Full variable domain (remainder filled in from reference TRBV7-2 and TRBJ2-1): GAGVSQSPSNKVTEKGKDVELRCDPISGHTALYWYRQSLGQGLEFLIYFQGNSAPDKSGLPSDRFSAERTGGSVSTLTIQRTQQEDSAVYLCASSGPLRGNEQFFGPGTRLTVL.

This clone was detected a few times. The chain couples TRBV9 to TRBJ1-3; TRBD1 might be the D (6 bases). V lost 0 bases and J lost 3, with 16 bases in between. Germline CDR1 and CDR2: SGDLS and YYNGEE. This CDR3 is 17 amino acids long. The DNA for the CDR3 is TGTGCCAGCAGCGTAGGGGGCCCAGGGGCTGGTGGAAACACCATATATTTT. Amino acid sequence: CASSVGGPGAGGNTIYF.

The rearrangement links TRBV9 to TRBJ1-6; possibly TRBD1 for D (6 bases). This CDR3 is built from 16 residues. Per germline, CDR1 SGDLS and CDR2 YYNGEE. V gave up 0 bases and J gave up 14 bases, with 21 bases separating them. The CDR3 sequence is CASSVDSDLRGSALHF. CDR3 in DNA: TGTGCCAGCAGCGTAGATTCGGACTTAAGGGGGTCGGCCCTCCACTTT.

Concerning this clone: The sample has other DNA sequences that encode this CDR3 too. The CDR3, as DNA: TGTGCCAGCAGTGACTCGAGTCGGGGGACTGAAGCTTTCTTT. This gives the protein CASSDSSRGTEAFF. The chain uses TRBV6-4 and TRBJ1-1; tentatively, D is TRBD1 (5 bases). Trimming stripped 0 bases from V and 5 bases from J, with 10 bases between. Germline CDR1 and CDR2: MRHNA and SNTAGT. The CDR3 sequence is 14 residues long.

The rearrangement uses TRBV5-1 and TRBJ2-5; TRBD2 aligns across 10 bases. V was clipped by 3 bases and J by 0 bases; unmatched bases: 5. This CDR3 spans 16 amino acids. CDR1 SGHRS and CDR2 YFSETQ come from the germline V gene. The CDR3 spells CASSWIAGGNQETQYF. The CDR3 coding sequence is TGCGCCAGCAGCTGGATAGCGGGGGGTAACCAAGAGACCCAGTACTTC.

V usage is TRBV1 and J usage is TRBJ1-2; no check of the table's D call, TRBD1, against the DNA was made. TRBV1 is termed a pseudogene. This CDR3 is 12 amino acids long. The CDR3 region is CTSSRAGNGYTF. The CDR3, as DNA: TGCACCAGCAGCCGGGCAGGGAATGGCTACACCTTC.

The chain joins TRBV19 to TRBJ2-1; 11 bases are a match to TRBD2. The V gene end was trimmed by 9 bases and the J gene end by 0 bases; junction bases not matched to a gene: 7. The CDR3 is 16 amino acids. CDR1 LNHDA and CDR2 SQIVND come from the germline V gene (reference sequence). The CDR3 DNA sequence: TGTGCCAGCCTTCCCACTAGCGGGGGCTCCTACAATGAGCAGTTCTTC. Translated, it gives CASLPTSGGSYNEQFF.

J is TRBJ1-3 and V is TRBV2, with 9 positions matching TRBD1. The CDR3 runs 13 residues. Germline-derived CDR1 and CDR2 are SNHLY and FYNNEI. With 8 bases clipped from V and 2 bases from J, the junction kept 1 base outside the gene matches. For the CDR3, the DNA is TGTGCCAGCTGGGACAGGGCTGGAAACACCATATATTTT. Translation gives CASWDRAGNTIYF. The full variable domain, with the rest looked up from reference TRBV2 and TRBJ1-3, is EPEVTQTPSHQVTQMGQEVILRCVPISNHLYFYWYRQILGQKVEFLVSFYNNEISEKSEIFDDQFSVERPDGSNFTLKIRSTKLEDSAMYFCASWDRAGNTIYFGEGSWLTVV.

The chain couples TRBV7-9 to TRBJ1-5; D is possibly TRBD1 (5 bases). Trimming shortened V by 1 base and J by 3 bases, and 7 bases separated the two germline ends. There are 14 residues in the CDR3. The V gene's germline CDR1 is SEHNR and CDR2 FQNEAQ (reference sequence). In DNA, the CDR3 is TGTGCCAGCAGCTTAGGGGGCAACAATCAGCCCCAGCATTTT. This encodes CASSLGGNNQPQHF.

The V and J genes are TRBV6-1 and TRBJ2-7, with D possibly TRBD1 on 5 matching bases. The CDR3 runs 16 residues. Germline V gives CDR1 MNHNS, CDR2 SASEGT. Trimming left V 0 bases short and J 2 bases short, with 14 bases between. The CDR3 here is CASSEALMGLTYEQYV. CDR3 sequence (DNA): TGTGCCAGCAGTGAAGCGCTCATGGGGCTGACCTACGAGCAGTACGTC.

The chain combines TRBV5-6 with TRBJ2-6, with unresolved D. The CDR3 covers 15 residues. Germline assignment: CDR1 SGHDT and CDR2 YYEEEE. V was pared by 0 bases and J by 0 bases, with 4 bases between. This chain's CDR3 is CASSLVSSGANVLTF. The CDR3 DNA follows: TGTGCCAGCAGCTTGGTCAGCTCTGGGGCCAACGTCCTGACTTTC.

V gene TRBV7-9 combines with J gene TRBJ2-4; 11 bases are a match to TRBD1. CDR1 and CDR2 from the germline V gene are SEHNR and FQNEAQ (reference sequence). The CDR3 sequence is 17 residues long. V lost 5 bases to trimming and J lost 3 bases; unmatched junction nucleotides: 9. The CDR3 spells CASSKDRGQQGKNIQYF. In DNA, the CDR3 is TGTGCCAGCAGCAAGGACAGGGGGCAGCAGGGCAAAAACATTCAGTACTTC.

This clone was detected only once. V usage is TRBV3-1 (or the pseudogene TRBV3-2) and J usage is TRBJ2-2; TRBD2 matches 9 bases. CDR1 LGHDT and CDR2 YNNKEL come from the germline V gene (reference sequence). Losses at the gene ends were 5 bases for V and 4 bases for J; bases not matched to a gene: 8. The length of the CDR3 is 16 residues. The DNA of the CDR3 is TGTGCCAGCAGCTATTTAGCGGGAGATGGCACCGGGGAGCTGTTTTTT. This gives the protein CASSYLAGDGTGELFF.

For the CDR3, the DNA is TGTGCCAGCAGCTATACTAGCGGGAGAGCCCCAGATACGCAGTATTTT. It yields the protein CASSYTSGRAPDTQYF. The chain recombines TRBV2 with TRBJ2-3; 11 bases line up with TRBD2. Unmatched junction bases numbered 9, after V lost 6 bases and J lost 4 bases. The CDR3 length is 16 residues. Germline V CDR1 and CDR2: SNHLY, FYNNEI.

The chain is built from TRBV11-2 and TRBJ2-7, with a weak D call TRBD1 (5 bases). Between the trimmed V and J ends, which lost 0 bases and 4 bases, there was a span of 10 bases. CDR1 SGHAT and CDR2 FQNNGV come from the germline V gene. This CDR3 has 14 amino acids. CDR3 sequence reads: CASSLDASGYEQYV. Here the CDR3 DNA reads TGTGCCAGCAGCTTAGATGCGTCAGGGTACGAGCAGTACGTC.

The chain couples TRBV7-9 to TRBJ1-1; unclear D gene. Per germline, CDR1 SEHNR and CDR2 FQNEAQ (reference sequence). The CDR3 is 13 residues long. V lost 4 bases to trimming and J lost 1 base, with 7 bases between them. The CDR3 nucleotides are TGTGCCAGCAGCTCTTTCGGGAACACTGAAGCTTTCTTT. Its translation is CASSSFGNTEAFF.

The gene calls are TRBV5-1 and TRBJ2-5, with 12 bases that match TRBD1. Germline assignment: CDR1 SGHRS and CDR2 YFSETQ. The CDR3 extends over 14 amino acids. Trimming cost V 5 bases and J 6 bases; bases outside gene matches: 5. The CDR3 spells CASRRDRGHQTQYF. The CDR3 coding sequence is TGCGCCAGCAGACGGGACAGGGGGCACCAGACCCAGTACTTC. Variable domain in full (rest from reference TRBV5-1 and TRBJ2-5): KAGVTQTPRYLIKTRGQQVTLSCSPISGHRSVSWYQQTPGQGLQFLFEYFSETQRNKGNFPGRFSGRQFSNSRSEMNVSTLELGDSALYLCASRRDRGHQTQYFGPGTRLLVL.

The rearrangement links TRBV5-1 to TRBJ1-2, with D hard to call. Trimming removed 2 bases at V and 0 bases at J, with 11 bases between. Germline values: CDR1 SGHRS, CDR2 YFSETQ. The CDR3 runs to 15 residues. The CDR3 sequence is CASSLGTVTNYGYTF. The CDR3 DNA follows: TGCGCCAGCAGCTTAGGTACAGTGACTAACTATGGCTACACCTTC.